This note documents a single T cell receptor (beta chain) sequence. The sample belongs to a study of human T cells and chemical hapten exposure. Regarding time point: healthy volunteer bleed at 2 weeks. Extraction of total RNA was performed on unfractionated whole blood. Germline CDR1 is DFQATT and CDR2 is SNEGSKA (reference sequence). CDR3 length equals 19 residues. With 0 bases clipped from V and 0 bases from J, the junction kept 13 bases outside the gene matches. TCRdb re-called the RACE reads with MiXCR, one entry per CDR3 protein. Found here are tens of thousands of distinct CDR3 sequences, about 7.7% of them singletons; the top ten hold 9.9%.

Source material: whole blood. The chain couples TRBV20-1 to TRBJ2-3; 9 nucleotides line up with TRBD2. This TCR derives from a human donor in good health. Some clones in this sample may be carry-over from other donors' samples. CDR3 residues: CSARDRLAGTEGSTDTQYF. As DNA, the CDR3 is TGCAGTGCTAGAGACCGGCTAGCGGGAACTGAGGGGAGCACAGATACGCAGTATTTT.